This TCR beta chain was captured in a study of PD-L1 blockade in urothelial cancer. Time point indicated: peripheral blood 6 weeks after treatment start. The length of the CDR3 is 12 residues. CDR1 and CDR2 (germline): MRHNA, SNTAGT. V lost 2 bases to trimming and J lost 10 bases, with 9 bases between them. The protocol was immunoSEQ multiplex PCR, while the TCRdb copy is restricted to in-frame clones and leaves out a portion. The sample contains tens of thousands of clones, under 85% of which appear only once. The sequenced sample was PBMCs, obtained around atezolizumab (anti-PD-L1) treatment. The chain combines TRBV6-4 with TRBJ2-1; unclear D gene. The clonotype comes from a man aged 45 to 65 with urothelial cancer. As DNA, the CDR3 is TGTGCCAGCAGTGACAGATACGGGGAGCAGTTCTTC. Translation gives CASSDRYGEQFF.